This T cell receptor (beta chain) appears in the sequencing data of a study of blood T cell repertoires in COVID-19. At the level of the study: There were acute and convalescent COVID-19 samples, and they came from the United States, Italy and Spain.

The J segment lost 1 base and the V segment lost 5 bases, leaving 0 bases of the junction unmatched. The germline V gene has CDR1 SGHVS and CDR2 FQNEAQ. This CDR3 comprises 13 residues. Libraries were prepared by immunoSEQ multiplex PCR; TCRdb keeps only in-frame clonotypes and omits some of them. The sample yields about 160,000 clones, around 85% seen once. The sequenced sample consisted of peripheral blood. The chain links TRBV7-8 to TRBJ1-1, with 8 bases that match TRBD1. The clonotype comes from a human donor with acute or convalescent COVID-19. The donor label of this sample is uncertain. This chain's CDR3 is CASSDRGNTEAFF. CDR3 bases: TGTGCCAGCAGCGACAGGGGGAACACTGAAGCTTTCTTT.